This T cell receptor beta chain is drawn from a study of T cells in Graves' hyperthyroidism and ophthalmopathy. For the study at large: Peripheral blood collection took place at initial diagnosis, before any treatment.

Amplified TCR beta CDR3 regions came from RNA transcripts. The TCR CDR3 first-round RT-PCR relied on the HTBI primer set. TCRdb analysed the multiplex PCR reads with MiXCR anew, one entry per CDR3 protein. In the table there are approximately 530,000 distinct CDR3 sequences, 16% of which are singletons. Per the germline V gene, CDR1 is SQVTM and CDR2 is ANQGSEA. The CDR3 spans 15 residues. Unmatched junction bases numbered 11, after V lost 7 bases and J lost 5 bases. The sample was blood. This chain joins TRBV29-1 and TRBJ1-2; 12 bases are a match to TRBD1. This receptor was identified in a woman aged 18-29 years with Graves' hyperthyroidism. CDR3 protein: CSAVPGQGAFYGYTF. DNA of the CDR3: TGCAGCGCCGTTCCGGGACAGGGGGCATTTTATGGCTACACCTTC.